This TCR beta chain originates from a study of T cell changes during pregnancy in multiple sclerosis. The CDR3 has 15 amino acids. Germline CDR1 reads KGHSH; CDR2 reads LQKENI. V was trimmed by 6 bases and J by 3 bases, leaving 17 bases between them. Libraries were prepared by immunoSEQ multiplex PCR; TCRdb keeps only in-frame clonotypes and omits some of them. The table lists 75,000 to 95,000 clones, around 93% of them singletons. The V and J genes are TRBV18 and TRBJ1-1; D unclear. This receptor was taken from a female donor with multiple sclerosis, enrolled in a pregnancy study. The specimen was peripheral blood, collected before pregnancy. The CDR3: CASSHGSSEDTEAFF. CDR3 DNA: TGTGCCAGCTCCCACGGGAGTTCAGAAGACACTGAAGCTTTCTTT. The whole variable domain, remainder taken from reference TRBV18 and TRBJ1-1, is NAGVMQNPRHLVRRRGQEARLRCSPMKGHSHVYWYRQLPEEGLKFMVYLQKENIIDESGMPKERFSAEFPKEGPSILRIQQVVRGDSAAYFCASSHGSSEDTEAFFGQGTRLTVV.